These 9 T cell receptor beta chains came from one sample sequenced in a study of T-cell reconstitution after alpha-beta-depleted transplantation in children. Unique molecular identifiers were built into the TCRbeta library. TCRdb recomputed calls from the PCR reads with MiXCR, one row per CDR3 protein. The top ten clones hold 12% to 15% of a sample with 500,000 or so distinct CDR3 sequences, over 10% of them seen once. This sample comprised PBMCs, mostly from graft donor cells, obtained 180 days after TCRalphabeta/CD19-depleted stem cell transplant. The source of these receptors is a female patient under 10 years old who had a stem cell transplant for aplastic anemia, so the T cells may come from the graft donor.

The CDR3 loop is CASSLESATSGRGLGNEQFF. CDR3 nucleotides: TGTGCCAGCAGCTTAGAATCCGCGACTAGCGGGAGGGGTTTAGGGAATGAGCAGTTCTTC. This rearrangement joins TRBV7-8 to TRBJ2-1; 14 nucleotides match TRBD2. The CDR3 runs to 20 residues. Looked up from germline, CDR1 is SGHVS and CDR2 is FQNEAQ. V shed 1 base, J shed 7 bases, and the junction held 15 bases outside the gene matches.

This clonotype has more than one count but fewer than ten. V usage is TRBV15 and J usage is TRBJ2-7, with D tentatively TRBD1 (6 bases). Germline values: CDR1 LNHNV, CDR2 YYDKDF (reference sequence). V shed 8 bases and J shed 1 base, with 15 bases lying between them. The CDR3 runs to 14 residues. The CDR3 loop reads CATSKIRGSYEQYV. Written as DNA, the CDR3 is TGTGCCACCTCTAAAATCAGGGGATCCTACGAGCAGTACGTC.

This clonotype occurred a few times. V usage is TRBV5-1 and J usage is TRBJ1-1, with D perhaps matching TRBD1 (6 bases). V dropped 7 bases and J dropped 1 base, with 11 bases sitting between them. The CDR3 length is 13 residues. Germline V CDR1 and CDR2: SGHRS, YFSETQ. This CDR3 reads CASSGARNTEAFF. In nucleotides, the CDR3 is TGCGCCAGCTCAGGGGCGAGGAACACTGAAGCTTTCTTT.

This clonotype was recorded at least ten times. V and J are TRBV7-2 and TRBJ2-3; D is perhaps TRBD2 (6 bases). The germline V gene encodes CDR1 SGHTA and CDR2 FQGNSA. Trimming took 5 bases from V and 2 from J, leaving 11 bases between them. The CDR3 is 14 residues long. As DNA, the CDR3 is TGTGCCAGCAGCCTCGGACTACACACAGATACGCAGTATTTT. As protein: CASSLGLHTDTQYF. Based on the CDR3 plus reference TRBV7-2 and TRBJ2-3, the full variable domain is GAGVSQSPSNKVTEKGKDVELRCDPISGHTALYWYRQSLGQGLEFLIYFQGNSAPDKSGLPSDRFSAERTGGSVSTLTIQRTQQEDSAVYLCASSLGLHTDTQYFGPGTRLTVL.

In this sample, this clonotype turned up a few times. This chain uses TRBV28 with TRBJ2-4, with 13 nucleotides matching TRBD2. Losses at the gene ends were 2 bases for V and 0 bases for J; bases not matched to a gene: 7. The V gene's germline CDR1 is MDHEN and CDR2 SYDVKM. This CDR3 spans 19 amino acids. The CDR3 DNA sequence: TGTGCCAGCAGTTTAGGAGGGACTAGCGGGGATCTAGCCAAAAACATTCAGTACTTC. It encodes CASSLGGTSGDLAKNIQYF.

This clonotype was detected a few times. V is TRBV12-3 or TRBV12-4 and J is TRBJ2-7, with TRBD1 matching over 8 bases. V lost 8 bases to trimming and J lost 0 bases; unmatched junction nucleotides: 6. The CDR3 has 14 residues. CDR3 protein: CASGPGGYSYEQYF. CDR3 sequence (DNA): TGTGCCAGCGGGCCAGGGGGCTACTCCTACGAGCAGTACTTC.

The chain employs TRBV7-3 and TRBJ2-5, with 7 positions matching TRBD1. The CDR3 loop spans 15 amino acids. With 6 bases clipped from V and 1 base from J, the junction kept 8 bases outside the gene matches. In germline, CDR1 is SGHTA, CDR2 FQGTGA. CDR3 in DNA: TGTGCCAGCAGACGGCTGGGACAGCTCCAAGAGACCCAGTACTTC. Amino acid sequence: CASRRLGQLQETQYF.

This clonotype has a handful of counts. This chain uses TRBV7-2 with TRBJ2-3; D assignment may be TRBD1 or TRBD2 (5 bases each). Germline lookup yields CDR1 SGHTA and CDR2 FQGNSA. The CDR3 has 13 amino acids. The ends were cut back, 8 bases at V and 4 bases at J, with 13 bases in the middle. CDR3 in DNA: TGTGCCAGCGGGGGTTTCGGCGCAGATACGCAGTATTTT. Its translation is CASGGFGADTQYF.

The chain joins TRBV29-1 to TRBJ1-1; weak D call: TRBD1 (5 bases). The CDR3 loop spans 14 amino acids. Germline assignment: CDR1 SQVTM and CDR2 ANQGSEA. Trimming cost V 0 bases and J 4 bases, with 12 bases left between them. The DNA of the CDR3 is TGCAGCGTTGAAGAAGGAGGGGTGGGCACTGAAGCTTTCTTT. Protein: CSVEEGGVGTEAFF.